The clone carrying this T cell receptor beta chain occurred many times. Antigen unknown. Germline DNA was extracted alongside blood RNA, which was obtained from unsorted whole blood. This sample was included in a study of tumor-infiltrating lymphocytes in primary liver carcinoma. Study-wide context: These were node-negative, non-metastatic T1-T3 tumors of roughly 4 to 10 cm. Per sample, productive TCRbeta reads numbered roughly 3.5 to 7.13 million, similar across tissue types.

Using a constant-region primer together with ProtoScript II reverse transcriptase, TCR beta cDNA was made from roughly 540 ng of total RNA. Three nested multiplex PCR rounds of slightly modified ARM-PCR generated TCR beta libraries. Researchers ran the first two PCR rounds for ten to eleven cycles each with TRBV1-TRBV30 forward primers and a C-beta reverse primer. TCRdb itself ran the multiplex PCR reads through MiXCR, one entry per CDR3 protein. Of 150,000 to 200,000 distinct CDR3 sequences in the sample, 50% to 75% were seen once. Findings of the study overall: Tumor tissue displayed a significantly greater top-250-clone fraction than blood (p = 0.039).

From germline, CDR1 is SGHAT and CDR2 FQNNGV. V trimming: 5 bases; J trimming: 6 bases; junction bases outside the gene matches: 6. This CDR3 has 13 residues. Sequencing was carried out using peripheral blood. The receptor was derived from a middle-aged man with primary liver carcinoma and hepatitis B virus infection. J is TRBJ2-7 and V is TRBV11-2; 8 bases fit TRBD1. Here the CDR3 reads CASSLGQGPEQYF. DNA for the CDR3: TGTGCCAGCAGCCTTGGACAGGGCCCCGAGCAGTACTTC.